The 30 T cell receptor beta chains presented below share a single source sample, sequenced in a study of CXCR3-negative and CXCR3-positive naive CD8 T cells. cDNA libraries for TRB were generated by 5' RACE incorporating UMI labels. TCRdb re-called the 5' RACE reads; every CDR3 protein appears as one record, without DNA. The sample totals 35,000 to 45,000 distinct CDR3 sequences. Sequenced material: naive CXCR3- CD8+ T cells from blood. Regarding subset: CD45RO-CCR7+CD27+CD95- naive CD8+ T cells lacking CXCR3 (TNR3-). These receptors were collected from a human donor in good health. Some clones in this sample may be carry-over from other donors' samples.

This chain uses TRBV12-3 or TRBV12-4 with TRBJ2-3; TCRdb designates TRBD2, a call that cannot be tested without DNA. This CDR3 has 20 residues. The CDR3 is CASSPTGDFGYRESEDTQYF.

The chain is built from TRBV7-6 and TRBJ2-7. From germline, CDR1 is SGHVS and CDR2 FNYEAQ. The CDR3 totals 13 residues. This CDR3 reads CASSLTSSYEQYF.

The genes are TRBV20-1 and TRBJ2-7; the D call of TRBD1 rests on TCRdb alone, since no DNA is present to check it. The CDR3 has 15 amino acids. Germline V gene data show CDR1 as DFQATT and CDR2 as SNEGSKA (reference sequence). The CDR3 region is CSAAATGTGSYEQYF.

The CDR3 loop is CSVEEPQGIYGYTF. The rearrangement links TRBV29-1 to TRBJ1-2; TCRdb returns TRBD1, unconfirmable since there is no DNA. The CDR3 contains 14 residues. Germline assignment: CDR1 SQVTM and CDR2 ANQGSEA. The full variable domain, completed using reference TRBV29-1 and TRBJ1-2, is SAVISQKPSRDICQRGTSLTIQCQVDSQVTMMFWYRQQPGQSLTLIATANQGSEATYESGFVIDKFPISRPNLTFSTLTVSNMSPEDSSIYLCSVEEPQGIYGYTFGSGTRLTVV.

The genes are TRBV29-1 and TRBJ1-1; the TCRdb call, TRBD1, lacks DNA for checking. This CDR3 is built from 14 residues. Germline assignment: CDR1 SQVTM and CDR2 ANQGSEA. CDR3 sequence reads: CSVAPGPGYTEAFF.

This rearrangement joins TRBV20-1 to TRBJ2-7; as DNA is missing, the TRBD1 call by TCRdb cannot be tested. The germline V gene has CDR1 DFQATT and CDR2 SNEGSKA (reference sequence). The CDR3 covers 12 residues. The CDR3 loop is CSVGGDDYEQYF.

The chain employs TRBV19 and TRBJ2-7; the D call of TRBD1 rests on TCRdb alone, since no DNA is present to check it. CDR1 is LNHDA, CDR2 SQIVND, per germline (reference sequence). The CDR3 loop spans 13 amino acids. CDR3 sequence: CASSMAGIYEQYF.

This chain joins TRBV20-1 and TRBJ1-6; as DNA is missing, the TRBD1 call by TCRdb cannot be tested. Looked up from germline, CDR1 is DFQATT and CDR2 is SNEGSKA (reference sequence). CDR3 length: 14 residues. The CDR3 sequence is CSAKGTGGSSPLHF.

The CDR3 sequence: CASGELRGARNTDYEQYF. The chain uses TRBV21-1 and TRBJ2-7; the D gene TCRdb calls, TRBD2, cannot be checked with no DNA. TRBV21-1 is an annotated pseudogene. The CDR3 contains 18 residues.

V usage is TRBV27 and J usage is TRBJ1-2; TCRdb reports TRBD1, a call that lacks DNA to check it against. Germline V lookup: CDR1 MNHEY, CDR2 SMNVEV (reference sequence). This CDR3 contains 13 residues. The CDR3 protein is CASRHTGNYGYTF.

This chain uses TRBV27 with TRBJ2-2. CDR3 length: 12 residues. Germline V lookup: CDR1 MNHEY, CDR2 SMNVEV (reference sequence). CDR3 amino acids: CASRTGTGELFF.

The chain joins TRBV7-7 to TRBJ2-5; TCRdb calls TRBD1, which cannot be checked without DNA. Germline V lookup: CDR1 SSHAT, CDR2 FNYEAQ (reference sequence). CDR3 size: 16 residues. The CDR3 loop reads CASSEPQGDSQETQYF.

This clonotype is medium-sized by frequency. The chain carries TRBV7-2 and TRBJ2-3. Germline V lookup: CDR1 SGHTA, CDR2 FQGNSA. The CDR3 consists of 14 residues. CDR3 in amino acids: CASSLYLSTDTQYF.

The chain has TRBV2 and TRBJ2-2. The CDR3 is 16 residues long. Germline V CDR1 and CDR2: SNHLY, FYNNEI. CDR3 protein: CASSEAPRIGAGELFF. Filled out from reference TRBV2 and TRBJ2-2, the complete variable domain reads EPEVTQTPSHQVTQMGQEVILRCVPISNHLYFYWYRQILGQKVEFLVSFYNNEISEKSEIFDDQFSVERPDGSNFTLKIRSTKLEDSAMYFCASSEAPRIGAGELFFGEGSRLTVL.

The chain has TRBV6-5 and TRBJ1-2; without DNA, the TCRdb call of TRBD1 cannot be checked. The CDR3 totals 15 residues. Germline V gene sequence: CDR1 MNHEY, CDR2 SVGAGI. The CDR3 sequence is CASSYRDRVRYGYTF.

The CDR3 sequence is CASRAVVAGDNEQFF. The V and J genes are TRBV28 and TRBJ2-1; TCRdb proposes TRBD2, but this gene call is untestable without DNA. CDR1 and CDR2 (germline): MDHEN, SYDVKM. The CDR3 extends over 15 amino acids. Full variable domain (missing parts from reference TRBV28 and TRBJ2-1): DVKVTQSSRYLVKRTGEKVFLECVQDMDHENMFWYRQDPGLGLRLIYFSYDVKMKEKGDIPEGYSVSREKKERFSLILESASTNQTSMYLCASRAVVAGDNEQFFGPGTRLTVL.

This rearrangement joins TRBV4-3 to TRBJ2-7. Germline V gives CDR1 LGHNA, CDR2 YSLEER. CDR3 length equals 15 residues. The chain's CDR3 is CASSQDRDGAYEQYF.

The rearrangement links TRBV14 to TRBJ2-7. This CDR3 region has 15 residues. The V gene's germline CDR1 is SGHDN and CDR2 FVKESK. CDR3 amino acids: CASSQDPGGSYEQYF.

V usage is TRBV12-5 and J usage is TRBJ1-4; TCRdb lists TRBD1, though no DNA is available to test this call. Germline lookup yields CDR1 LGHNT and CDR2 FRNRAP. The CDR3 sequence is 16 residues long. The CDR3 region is CASGLVRAASDEKLFF.

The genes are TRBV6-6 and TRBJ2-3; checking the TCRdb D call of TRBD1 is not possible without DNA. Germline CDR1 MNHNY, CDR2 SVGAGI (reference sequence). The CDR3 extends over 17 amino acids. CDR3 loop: CASSYEGWAGETDTQYF.

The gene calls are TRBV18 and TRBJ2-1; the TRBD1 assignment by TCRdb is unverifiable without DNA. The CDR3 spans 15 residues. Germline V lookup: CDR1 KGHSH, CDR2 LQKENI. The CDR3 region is CASRSVPGSYNEQFF.

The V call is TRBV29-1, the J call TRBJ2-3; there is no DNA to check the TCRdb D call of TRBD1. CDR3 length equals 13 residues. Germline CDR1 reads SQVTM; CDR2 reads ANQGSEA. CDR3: CSVRDSYTDTQYF.

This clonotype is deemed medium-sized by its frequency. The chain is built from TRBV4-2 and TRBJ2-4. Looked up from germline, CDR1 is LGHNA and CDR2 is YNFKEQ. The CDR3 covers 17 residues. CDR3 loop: CASSQDGETAGKNIQYF.

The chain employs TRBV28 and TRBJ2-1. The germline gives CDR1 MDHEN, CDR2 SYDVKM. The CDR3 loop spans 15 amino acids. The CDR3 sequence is CASSFIGSSYNEQFF.

CDR3 in amino acids: CAWSVGQGSTEAFF. This chain uses TRBV30 with TRBJ1-1; TCRdb gives TRBD1 as the D gene, but with no DNA this cannot be confirmed. From germline, CDR1 is GTSNPN and CDR2 SVGIG (reference sequence). There are 14 residues in the CDR3.

This chain's CDR3 is CASSQRTGANGYTF. J is TRBJ1-2 and V is TRBV12-3 or TRBV12-4; checking the TCRdb D call of TRBD1 is not possible without DNA. The CDR3 consists of 14 residues.

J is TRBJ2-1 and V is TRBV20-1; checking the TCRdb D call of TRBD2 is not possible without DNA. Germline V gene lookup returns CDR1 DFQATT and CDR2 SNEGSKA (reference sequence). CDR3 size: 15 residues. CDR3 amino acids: CSARDIAGEDNEQFF.

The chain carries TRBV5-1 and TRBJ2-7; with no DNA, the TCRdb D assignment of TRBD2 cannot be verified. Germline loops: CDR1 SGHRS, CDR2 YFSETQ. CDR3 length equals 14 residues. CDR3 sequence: CASSDGTSGGEQYF. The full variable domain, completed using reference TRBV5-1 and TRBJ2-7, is KAGVTQTPRYLIKTRGQQVTLSCSPISGHRSVSWYQQTPGQGLQFLFEYFSETQRNKGNFPGRFSGRQFSNSRSEMNVSTLELGDSALYLCASSDGTSGGEQYFGPGTRLTVT.

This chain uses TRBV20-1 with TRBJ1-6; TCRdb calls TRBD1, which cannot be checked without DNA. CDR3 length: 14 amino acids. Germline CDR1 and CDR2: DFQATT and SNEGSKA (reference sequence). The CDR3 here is CSASRTGSNSPLHF.

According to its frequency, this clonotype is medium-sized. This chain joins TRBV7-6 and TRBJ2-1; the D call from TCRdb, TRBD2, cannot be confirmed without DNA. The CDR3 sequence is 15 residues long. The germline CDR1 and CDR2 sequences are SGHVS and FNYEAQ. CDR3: CASSPQRLADNEQFF.